This T cell receptor beta chain was identified in a study of blood T cells in healthy people across ages. Study-wide points: Bulk PBMC profiling left naive and antigen-experienced comparisons inconclusive.

This clonotype was seen a handful of times. Its target is unknown. It was with a sample-barcoded 5' primer and a J-beta primer mix that a second PCR of about 6 to 12 cycles was run. Paired-end reads containing CDR3 totaled no fewer than 2.5 million for each sample. TCRdb re-derived calls from the 5' RACE reads in MiXCR, one entry per CDR3 protein. The sample lists 500,000 to 600,000 distinct CDR3 sequences; approximately 27% were seen once. The CDR3 runs 17 residues. Trimming at V came to 4 bases and at J to 5 bases, leaving 14 bases not matched to a gene. Germline lookup yields CDR1 MGHDK and CDR2 SYGVNS.

Material for sequencing was blood. This clonotype was sampled from a woman between 65 and 79 years old in good health. V gene TRBV25-1 combines with J gene TRBJ1-1; TRBD1 matches at 9 bases. CDR3 sequence (DNA): TGTGCCAGCAGTGCTTTAGGGACAGGGAGGAGGACAACTGAAGCTTTCTTT. Translated: CASSALGTGRRTTEAFF. Variable domain in full (rest from reference TRBV25-1 and TRBJ1-1): EADIYQTPRYLVIGTGKKITLECSQTMGHDKMYWYQQDPGMELHLIHYSYGVNSTEKGDLSSESTVSRIRTEHFPLTLESARPSHTSQYLCASSALGTGRRTTEAFFGQGTRLTVV.